This T cell receptor (beta chain) stems from a study of T cell responses to AZD1222 COVID-19 vaccine. Looked up from germline, CDR1 is KGHSY and CDR2 is FQNENV. Trimming took 4 bases from V and 0 from J, leaving 7 bases between them. The CDR3 contains 15 residues. Repertoires were generated with immunoSEQ multiplex PCR, while TCRdb's copy carries only in-frame clones and drops some. This sample has 110,000 to 150,000 clones, with more than 80% found just once. Specimen: peripheral blood, collected on day 0 of AZD1222 vaccination. The sequence was collected from an adult in good health. The chain combines TRBV16 with TRBJ1-6; D gene ambiguous. DNA of the CDR3: TGTGCCAGCAGCCTCGGCACCTCCTATAATTCACCCCTCCACTTT. Its translation: CASSLGTSYNSPLHF.